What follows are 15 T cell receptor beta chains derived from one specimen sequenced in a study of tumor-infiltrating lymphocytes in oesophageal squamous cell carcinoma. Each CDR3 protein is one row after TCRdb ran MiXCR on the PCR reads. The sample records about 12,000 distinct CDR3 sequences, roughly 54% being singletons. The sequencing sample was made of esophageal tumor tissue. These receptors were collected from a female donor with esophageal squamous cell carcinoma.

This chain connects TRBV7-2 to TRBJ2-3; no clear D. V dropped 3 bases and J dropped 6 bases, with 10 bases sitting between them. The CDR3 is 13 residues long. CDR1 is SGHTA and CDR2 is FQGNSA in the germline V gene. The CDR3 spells CASSLRAWDTQYF. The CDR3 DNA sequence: TGTGCCAGCAGCTTGAGAGCCTGGGATACGCAGTATTTT.

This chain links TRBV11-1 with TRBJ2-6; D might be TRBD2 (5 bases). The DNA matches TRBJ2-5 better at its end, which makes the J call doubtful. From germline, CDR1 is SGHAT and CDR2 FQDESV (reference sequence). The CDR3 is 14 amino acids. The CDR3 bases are TGTGCCAGCAGCTTAGCGGGAGATGTAGAGACCCAGTACTTC. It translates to CASSLAGDVETQYF.

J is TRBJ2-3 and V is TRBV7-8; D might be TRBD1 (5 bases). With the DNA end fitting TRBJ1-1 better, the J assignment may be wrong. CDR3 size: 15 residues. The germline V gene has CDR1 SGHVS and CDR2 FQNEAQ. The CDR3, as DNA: TGTGCCAGCAGCCCATTCCAGGGTAGTGGAACTGAAGCTTTCTTT. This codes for CASSPFQGSGTEAFF.

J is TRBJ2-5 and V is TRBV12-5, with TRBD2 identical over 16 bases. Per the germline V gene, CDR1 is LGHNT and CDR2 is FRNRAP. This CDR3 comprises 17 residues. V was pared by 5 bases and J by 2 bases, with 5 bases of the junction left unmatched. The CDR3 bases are TGTGCTAGTGGTCCGGGACTAGCGGGAGGGGCTCAAGAGACCCAGTACTTC. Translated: CASGPGLAGGAQETQYF.

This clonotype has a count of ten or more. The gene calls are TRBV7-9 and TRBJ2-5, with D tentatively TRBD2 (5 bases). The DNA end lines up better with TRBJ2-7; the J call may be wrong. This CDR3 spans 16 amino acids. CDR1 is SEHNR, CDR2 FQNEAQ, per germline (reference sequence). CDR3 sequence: CASSLVGEGISDEQYF. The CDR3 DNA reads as TGTGCCAGCAGCTTAGTGGGTGAGGGCATCTCTGACGAGCAGTACTTC.

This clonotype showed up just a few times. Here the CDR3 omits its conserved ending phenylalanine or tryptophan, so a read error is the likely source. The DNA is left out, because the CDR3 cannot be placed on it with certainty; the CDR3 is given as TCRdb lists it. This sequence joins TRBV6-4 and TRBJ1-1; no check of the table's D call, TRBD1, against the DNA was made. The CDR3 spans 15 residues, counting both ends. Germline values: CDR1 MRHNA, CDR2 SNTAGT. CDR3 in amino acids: CASSEDSTMSSSSGQ.

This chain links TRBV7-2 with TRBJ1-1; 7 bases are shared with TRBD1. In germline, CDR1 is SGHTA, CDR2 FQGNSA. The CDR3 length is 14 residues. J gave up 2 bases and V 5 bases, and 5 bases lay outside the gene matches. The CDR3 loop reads CASSRGQYNTEAFF. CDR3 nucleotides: TGTGCCAGCAGCCGGGGACAGTACAACACTGAAGCTTTCTTT.

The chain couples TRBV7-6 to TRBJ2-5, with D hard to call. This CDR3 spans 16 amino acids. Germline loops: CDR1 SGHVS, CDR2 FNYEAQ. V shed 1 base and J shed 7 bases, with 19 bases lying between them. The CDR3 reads CASSLDMTDYSATQYF. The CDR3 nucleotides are TGTGCCAGCAGCTTAGATATGACGGATTACTCCGCGACCCAGTACTTC. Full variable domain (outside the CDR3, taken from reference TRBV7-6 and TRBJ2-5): GAGVSQSPRYKVTKRGQDVALRCDPISGHVSLYWYRQALGQGPEFLTYFNYEAQQDKSGLPNDRFSAERPEGSISTLTIQRTEQRDSAMYRCASSLDMTDYSATQYFGPGTRLLVL.

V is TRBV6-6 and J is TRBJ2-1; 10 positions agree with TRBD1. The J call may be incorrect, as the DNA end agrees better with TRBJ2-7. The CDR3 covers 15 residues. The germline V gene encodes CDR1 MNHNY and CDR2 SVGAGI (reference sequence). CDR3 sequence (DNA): TGTGCCAGCAGCCGCGGGACAGGGGTTACCTACGAGCAGTACTTC. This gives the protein CASSRGTGVTYEQYF.

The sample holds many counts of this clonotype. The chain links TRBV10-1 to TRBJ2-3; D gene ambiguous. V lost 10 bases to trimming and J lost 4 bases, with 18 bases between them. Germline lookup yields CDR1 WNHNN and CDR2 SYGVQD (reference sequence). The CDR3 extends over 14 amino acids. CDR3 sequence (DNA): TGCGCCACCTCGGGTGTATCTCGGTCAGATACGCAGTATTTT. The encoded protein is CATSGVSRSDTQYF.

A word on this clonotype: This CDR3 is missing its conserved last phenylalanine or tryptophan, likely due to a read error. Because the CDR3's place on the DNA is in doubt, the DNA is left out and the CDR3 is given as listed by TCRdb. CDR3 protein: CASSREGSGGYEQYFGA. The chain employs TRBV7-3 and TRBJ2-6; TRBD2, the D gene given by the table, was not confirmed from the DNA. Termini included, the CDR3 measures 17 amino acids. Germline V gene lookup returns CDR1 SGHTA and CDR2 FQGTGA.

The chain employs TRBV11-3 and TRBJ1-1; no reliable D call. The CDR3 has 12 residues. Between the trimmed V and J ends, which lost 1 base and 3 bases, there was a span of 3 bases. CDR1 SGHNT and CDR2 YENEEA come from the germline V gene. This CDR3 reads CASSLGDTEAFF. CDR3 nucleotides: TGTGCCAGCAGCTTAGGTGACACTGAAGCTTTCTTT.

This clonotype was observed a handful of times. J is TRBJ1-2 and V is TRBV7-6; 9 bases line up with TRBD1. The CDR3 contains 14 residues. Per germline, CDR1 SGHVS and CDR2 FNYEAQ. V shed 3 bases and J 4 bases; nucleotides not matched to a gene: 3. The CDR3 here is CASSLGQGGYGYTF. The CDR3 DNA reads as TGTGCCAGCAGCTTGGGACAGGGTGGCTATGGCTACACCTTC.

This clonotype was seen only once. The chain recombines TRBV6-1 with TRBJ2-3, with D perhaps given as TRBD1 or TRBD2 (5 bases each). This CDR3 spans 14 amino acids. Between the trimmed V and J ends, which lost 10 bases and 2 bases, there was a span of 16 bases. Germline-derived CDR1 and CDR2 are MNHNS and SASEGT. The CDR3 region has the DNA TGTGCCACCAAGTTTGGGGGTCACACAGATACGCAGTATTTT. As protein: CATKFGGHTDTQYF.

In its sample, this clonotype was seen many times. The CDR3 sequence is CASSPTDRGAEAFF. DNA for the CDR3: TGTGCCAGCTCACCAACGGACAGGGGAGCTGAAGCTTTCTTT. This chain uses TRBV18 with TRBJ1-1, with TRBD1 matching over 9 bases. After removal of 2 bases from V and 6 bases from J, the junction contained 4 bases not matched to a gene. The CDR3 totals 14 residues. CDR1 is KGHSH, CDR2 LQKENI, per germline.